This T cell receptor (beta chain) was sequenced during a study of blood T cell repertoires in COVID-19. Study-wide background: Acute-phase and convalescent COVID-19 samples originated in the United States, Italy and Spain. PBMCs, B-cell-depleted T cells, or T cells were the source of the cDNA or gDNA that made up the material.

Authors' processing steps: Nucleated cell number was recorded as an estimate derived from reference gene primer amplification. TCRdb's copy holds only in-frame clones and misses some; the assay was immunoSEQ multiplex PCR. V, J and clone size were drawn from that table, and D and trimming were deduced from the DNA. Of about 80,000 clones in the sample, approximately 80% were seen once. This CDR3 is built from 14 residues. Germline V gives CDR1 MGHDK, CDR2 SYGVNS. V lost 4 bases and J 4 bases, leaving 11 bases between the germline ends. This clonotype originated in a woman aged 40 to 50 with active or convalescent COVID-19. The chain carries TRBV25-1 and TRBJ1-3; no firm D call. The sample taken for sequencing was peripheral blood. This chain's CDR3 is CASSGTVAGNTIYF. The DNA for the CDR3 is TGTGCCAGCAGTGGAACAGTGGCCGGAAACACCATATATTTT.